This T cell receptor beta chain was identified during a study of blood T cell repertoires in COVID-19 (dated by TCRdb to about 2020). Study-level background: Collaborator samples came from the United States, Italy and Spain and covered acute and convalescent phases of COVID-19. The material from the prospective study consisted of cDNA or gDNA derived from T cells, B-cell-depleted T cells, or PBMCs. Deeply sampled blood TCRbeta repertoires from subjects exposed to, actively infected with, or recovered from COVID-19 were included in the dataset. HLA class I and class II types, where available, came from metadata supplied by the sample provider rather than from assay-based typing. The repertoires were released in a freely available public database intended as a resource for research on the immune response to SARS-CoV-2. The sample metadata nearly always contained a de-identified subject ID, COVID-19 status, age in years and sex. The samples were drawn from the first 160 participants of the ongoing ImmuneRACE study and from 1,254 subjects provided by 6 global collaborators. Study-wide conclusions, independent of this receptor: How much clinical and demographic metadata was included differed by source and by participant, and the metadata was provided uncurated.

As to this clone: Its antigen is still unknown. No base-level quality is on record; no much larger clone is a single base apart.

TCRbeta CDR3 regions were amplified from genomic DNA using the immunoSEQ Assay, a bias-controlled multiplex PCR. Under the source paper's analysis protocol: The number of nucleated cells in each sample was estimated from the amplification of reference gene primers within the assay. To quantify the absolute abundance of each unique TCRbeta CDR3 rearrangement, sequence reads were collapsed and filtered. For each sample, productive Simpson clonality was calculated as the square root of Simpson's diversity index over productive rearrangements. TCRdb stores this immuneACCESS table with in-frame sequences only. Part of the clones is absent; in the studies checked, under half of the shortfall reflects unresolved V genes, and no reason is known for the rest. That table furnishes V, J and clone size, whereas the DNA furnished D and trimming. The sample data list more than 20,000 clones, and roughly 90% of these were observed just once. The top ten constitute about 7.6% of the sample.

V is pruned by 0 bases and J by 9 bases, leaving 3 bases of the junction without a gene match. Including cysteine and phenylalanine, the CDR3 has 14 amino acids. The CDR3 DNA has 42 bases and is translated from base 1. CDR1 and CDR2, looked up from the germline V gene, are KGHSH and LQKENI. Each collaborating institution followed its own protocols to collect whole blood in K2EDTA tubes. For TCRbeta analysis, collaborators shipped samples in one of three forms: frozen whole blood, isolated PBMCs, or DNA extracted from either of those sample types. Sequencing was performed on peripheral blood. The chain is assembled from TRBV18 and TRBJ1-3, and 9 junction bases match TRBD1. This TCR derives from a human donor in a cohort sampled during active COVID-19. The CDR3 in this case is CASSPPGQGATIYF. The nucleotide sequence reads as follows: TGTGCCAGCTCACCACCGGGACAGGGAGCCACCATATATTTT.